The 32 T cell receptor beta chains listed next were all sequenced from one sample in a study of T-cell memory formation after mild COVID-19. One entry per CDR3 protein, called by TCRdb with MiXCR from the 5' RACE reads. The sample shows about 120,000 distinct CDR3 sequences, 16% of them seen only once. The sample was PBMCs or a T cell subset sorted from them (not recorded which). Receptor source: an adult woman who had mild COVID-19 (a few samples of this study predate the infection). Cell type and time point are not known.

This clonotype turned up a few times. V is TRBV5-6 and J is TRBJ2-1; 9 bases match TRBD2. This CDR3 is 15 amino acids long. Germline-derived CDR1 and CDR2 are SGHDT and YYEEEE. The junction had 2 bases not matched to a gene; V was cut back by 0 bases and J by 4 bases. The DNA for the CDR3 is TGTGCCAGCAGCTTGGGAGCGGGGGGATACAATGAGCAGTTCTTC. As protein: CASSLGAGGYNEQFF.

The chain has TRBV20-1 and TRBJ1-1; TRBD1 is a possible D gene (6 bases). Trimming removed 1 base from V and 4 bases from J, with 13 bases in between. Germline V gives CDR1 DFQATT, CDR2 SNEGSKA (reference sequence). The CDR3 runs 14 residues. The CDR3 DNA is TGCAGTGCTAGAGCATATACAGGGAGCACTGAAGCTTTCTTT. Its protein is CSARAYTGSTEAFF.

CDR3 loop: CASSRLPYEQYF. The CDR3 nucleotides read TGTGCCAGCAGCCGTCTCCCCTACGAGCAGTACTTC. This chain joins TRBV13 and TRBJ2-7; D not resolved. V was pared by 5 bases and J by 2 bases, with 7 bases between. From germline, CDR1 is PRHDT and CDR2 FYEKMQ (reference sequence). The CDR3 sequence is 12 residues long.

The chain links TRBV15 to TRBJ1-5, with 10 nucleotides matching TRBD1. This CDR3 contains 17 residues. Germline V gene data show CDR1 as LNHNV and CDR2 as YYDKDF (reference sequence). With 3 bases clipped from V and 1 base from J, the junction kept 6 bases outside the gene matches. CDR3 sequence (DNA): TGTGCCACCAGCAGCAGGACAGGGGGGTTGAGCAATCAGCCCCAGCATTTT. Translating gives CATSSRTGGLSNQPQHF.

J is TRBJ2-1 and V is TRBV6-5; TRBD2 matches 8 bases. The junction had 9 bases not matched to a gene; V was cut back by 4 bases and J by 10 bases. The CDR3 length is 14 residues. CDR1 and CDR2 from the germline V gene are MNHEY and SVGAGI. CDR3 protein: CASSSGLDLREQFF. CDR3 DNA: TGTGCCAGCAGTTCGGGACTAGACCTCAGGGAGCAGTTCTTC.

Regarding this clonotype: No DNA is shown, since the ends of the CDR3 on it are uncertain; the CDR3 is the one TCRdb lists. This sequence joins TRBV7-5 and TRBJ2-5. TRBV7-5 is marked as a pseudogene. The CDR3 adds up to 19 amino acids, both ends counted. CDR3 protein: CISVPEGLFSGHRKETQYF.

This clonotype was seen only a few times. The rearrangement links TRBV25-1 to TRBJ2-7; possible D gene TRBD1, 6 bases. CDR3 size: 14 residues. Between the trimmed V and J ends, which lost 2 bases and 3 bases, there was a span of 11 bases. In germline, CDR1 is MGHDK, CDR2 SYGVNS. In nucleotides, the CDR3 is TGTGCCAGCAGTGAAGGCACAGGGTACTACGAGCAGTACTTC. This sequence encodes CASSEGTGYYEQYF.

This rearrangement joins TRBV7-6 to TRBJ2-5; tentative D call: TRBD1 (5 bases). The V gene lost 1 base and the J gene lost 1 base, with 16 bases spanning the gap. Germline CDR1 and CDR2: SGHVS and FNYEAQ. The length of the CDR3 is 17 residues. The CDR3 nucleotides are TGTGCCAGCAGCTTAGGAAAGGGGTCACTGGTCCAAGAGACCCAGTACTTC. This gives the protein CASSLGKGSLVQETQYF.

This clonotype came up a few times. V gene TRBV18 combines with J gene TRBJ2-7; 7 bases map to TRBD1. The CDR3 is 15 amino acids. Trimming removed 2 bases from V and 6 bases from J; junction bases left unmatched: 10. CDR1 is KGHSH, CDR2 LQKENI, per germline. As DNA, the CDR3 is TGTGCCAGCTCACCATTGACACAGGGGACCCGCGAGCAGTACTTC. Its protein is CASSPLTQGTREQYF.

The rearrangement joins TRBV5-1 to TRBJ2-1, with 12 bases aligning to TRBD2. The length of the CDR3 is 18 residues. Germline-derived CDR1 and CDR2 are SGHRS and YFSETQ. Trimming at V came to 4 bases and at J to 5 bases, leaving 13 bases not matched to a gene. DNA of the CDR3: TGCGCCAGCAGCCCCCGGACTAGCGGGAATGTTGGGAACAATGAGCAGTTCTTC. Encoded protein: CASSPRTSGNVGNNEQFF.

The rearrangement links TRBV4-1 to TRBJ2-3; unclear D gene. The CDR3 sequence is 13 residues long. Germline assignment: CDR1 MGHRA and CDR2 YSYEKL. V was shortened by 4 bases and J by 0 bases, with 5 bases between the two germline ends. CDR3 coding DNA: TGCGCCAGCAGCCGCTACAGCACAGATACGCAGTATTTT. It encodes CASSRYSTDTQYF.

In this sample, this clonotype turned up a few times. CDR3 coding DNA: TGCAGTGCTACCCCGCTACACACGAACACTGAAGCTTTCTTT. As protein: CSATPLHTNTEAFF. The chain has TRBV20-1 and TRBJ1-1; D unresolved. CDR3 length: 14 amino acids. Per the germline V gene, CDR1 is DFQATT and CDR2 is SNEGSKA (reference sequence). Deletions cut 4 bases from V and 1 base from J, with 13 bases between.

The V call is TRBV27, the J call TRBJ2-7, with 8 bases fitting TRBD1. The CDR3 loop spans 15 amino acids. V gave up 5 bases and J gave up 3 bases; unmatched junction bases: 9. CDR1 MNHEY and CDR2 SMNVEV come from the germline V gene (reference sequence). CDR3 in DNA: TGTGCCAGCAGTGGACTCCTGGGACAGGACTACGAGCAGTACTTC. This codes for CASSGLLGQDYEQYF.

The genes are TRBV6-5 and TRBJ1-4, with TRBD1 matching over 7 bases. The CDR3 has 14 residues. V was pared by 3 bases and J by 5 bases, with 3 bases of the junction left unmatched. Germline V gene data show CDR1 as MNHEY and CDR2 as SVGAGI. CDR3 in DNA: TGTGCCAGCAGTTATCAACAGGGGAATGAAAAACTGTTTTTT. This gives the protein CASSYQQGNEKLFF.

This clonotype turned up a few times. The rearrangement links TRBV4-1 to TRBJ2-3, with D possibly being TRBD1 (6 bases). The germline gives CDR1 MGHRA, CDR2 YSYEKL. The CDR3 consists of 17 residues. Between the trimmed V and J ends, which lost 3 bases and 2 bases, there was a span of 18 bases. The CDR3 loop is CASSHAYHRDPTDTQYF. CDR3 coding DNA: TGCGCCAGCAGCCATGCTTACCACAGGGATCCCACAGATACGCAGTATTTT.

This clonotype was counted between two and nine times. The chain recombines TRBV5-4 with TRBJ2-7, with 10 positions matching TRBD2. Germline CDR1 is SGHNT and CDR2 is YYREEE (reference sequence). Losses at the gene ends were 4 bases for V and 2 bases for J; bases not matched to a gene: 6. The CDR3 extends over 15 amino acids. CDR3 DNA sequence: TGTGCCAGCAGCCGGACTAGCGGAACGACCTACGAGCAGTACTTC. Residues: CASSRTSGTTYEQYF.

V is TRBV29-1 and J is TRBJ2-3; D remains unclear. The CDR3 runs to 13 residues. V gave up 5 bases and J gave up 1 base, with 10 bases separating them. Germline CDR1 is SQVTM and CDR2 is ANQGSEA. CDR3 DNA: TGCAGCGTTAAGGGCCGCGGCACAGATACGCAGTATTTT. It translates to CSVKGRGTDTQYF.

The chain is built from TRBV12-3 or TRBV12-4 and TRBJ2-1, with D possibly matching TRBD1 (5 bases). CDR3 length equals 12 residues. With 3 bases removed from V and 10 bases from J, the gap between germline ends came to 10 bases. The CDR3 sequence: CASSFRVGEQFF. In DNA form, the CDR3 reads TGTGCCAGCAGTTTCAGGGTTGGGGAGCAGTTCTTC.

The V and J genes are TRBV7-3 and TRBJ2-3; a possible D gene is TRBD2 (6 bases). CDR1 SGHTA and CDR2 FQGTGA come from the germline V gene. The CDR3 is 17 amino acids. Between the trimmed V and J ends, which lost 5 bases and 0 bases, there was a span of 18 bases. CDR3 sequence reads: CASSGGTSDLSTDTQYF. The CDR3 nucleotides read TGTGCCAGCAGCGGAGGGACTTCCGACCTTAGCACAGATACGCAGTATTTT.

The gene calls are TRBV5-1 and TRBJ1-2; no clear D. The germline V gene has CDR1 SGHRS and CDR2 YFSETQ. Trimming removed 0 bases from V and 4 bases from J, with 10 bases in between. This CDR3 is built from 14 residues. CDR3 coding DNA: TGCGCCAGCAGCTTGGCGTCAGAACTCTATGGCTACACCTTC. Its translation: CASSLASELYGYTF.

This clonotype was picked up a small number of times. The J gene is TRBJ2-1, the V gene TRBV7-6; D could derive from TRBD1 or TRBD2 (6 bases each). Germline V gene lookup returns CDR1 SGHVS and CDR2 FNYEAQ. CDR3 length: 19 residues. V gave up 5 bases and J gave up 5 bases, with 28 bases separating them. CDR3 in DNA: TGTGCCAGCAGCCGTCTAATGGCCCTAAGGGGGGCCGAAAACAATGAGCAGTTCTTC. Residues: CASSRLMALRGAENNEQFF.

This rearrangement joins TRBV12-3 or TRBV12-4 to TRBJ1-6, with D possibly being TRBD1 (5 bases). The CDR3 has 15 residues. Trimming pared 6 bases from V and 10 bases from J, leaving 19 bases between. CDR3 DNA: TGTGCCAGCAGCCCCTGGGGACTGGGGACCTCACCCCTCCACTTT. Translation: CASSPWGLGTSPLHF.

Only a few counts were recorded for this clonotype. This rearrangement joins TRBV27 to TRBJ2-1; D may be TRBD2 (5 bases). Trimming removed 4 bases at V and 6 bases at J, with 16 bases between. The germline gives CDR1 MNHEY, CDR2 SMNVEV (reference sequence). The length of the CDR3 is 15 residues. The CDR3 sequence: CASSSLILEFNEQFF. The CDR3 coding sequence is TGTGCCAGCAGTTCCTTGATACTAGAGTTCAATGAGCAGTTCTTC.

This clonotype was observed a few times. Written as DNA, the CDR3 is TGTGCCAGCAGTTTAGCGGGGGCCTCTGGAAACACCATATATTTT. It specifies CASSLAGASGNTIYF. The chain uses TRBV12-3 or TRBV12-4 and TRBJ1-3, with D perhaps matching TRBD1 (6 bases). Deletions cut 0 bases from V and 0 bases from J, with 6 bases between. This CDR3 has 15 amino acids.

The chain has TRBV5-1 and TRBJ2-5; D is possibly TRBD1 or TRBD2 (7 bases each). This CDR3 has 15 residues. The germline gives CDR1 SGHRS, CDR2 YFSETQ. V lost 4 bases, J lost 5 bases, and 18 bases lay in between. For the CDR3, the DNA is TGCGCCAGCAGCCTTGCAGGGGGGGCCGCGGAGACCCAGTACTTC. This sequence encodes CASSLAGGAAETQYF.

The CDR3 sequence is CASSWKGPTDTQYF. The DNA of the CDR3 is TGCGCCAGCAGCTGGAAAGGACCGACAGATACGCAGTATTTT. This rearrangement joins TRBV5-1 to TRBJ2-3; the D is unclear. CDR1 is SGHRS and CDR2 is YFSETQ in the germline V gene. Trimming cost V 3 bases and J 3 bases, with 11 bases left between them. The CDR3 spans 14 residues.

Only a few counts were recorded for this clonotype. This chain connects TRBV6-5 to TRBJ1-3; 10 nucleotides match TRBD1. CDR1 MNHEY and CDR2 SVGAGI come from the germline V gene. The ends lost 8 bases at V and 6 bases at J; junction bases unmatched: 7. The CDR3 extends over 14 amino acids. Written as DNA, the CDR3 is TGTGCCAGCGTTCCGGGACAGGGGAAAAACACCATATATTTT. The encoded protein is CASVPGQGKNTIYF.

The sample holds many counts of this clonotype. The chain carries TRBV18 and TRBJ2-7, with TRBD1 matching 9 bases. The CDR3 totals 14 residues. Per the germline V gene, CDR1 is KGHSH and CDR2 is LQKENI. V shed 4 bases and J 1 base; nucleotides not matched to a gene: 2. Here the CDR3 reads CASSRGTGSYEQYF. DNA for the CDR3: TGTGCCAGCTCACGCGGGACAGGGTCCTACGAGCAGTACTTC. Combining the CDR3 with reference TRBV18 and TRBJ2-7 gives the whole variable domain NAGVMQNPRHLVRRRGQEARLRCSPMKGHSHVYWYRQLPEEGLKFMVYLQKENIIDESGMPKERFSAEFPKEGPSILRIQQVVRGDSAAYFCASSRGTGSYEQYFGPGTRLTVT.

This chain connects TRBV30 to TRBJ2-3, with D perhaps matching TRBD2 (5 bases). The CDR3 is made up of 15 amino acids. Deletions cut 1 base from V and 2 bases from J, with 13 bases between. Germline lookup yields CDR1 GTSNPN and CDR2 SVGIG (reference sequence). The CDR3 sequence: CAWSADGLFTDTQYF. In nucleotides, the CDR3 is TGTGCCTGGAGTGCCGACGGACTCTTCACAGATACGCAGTATTTT.

This chain connects TRBV24-1 to TRBJ2-3; a possible D gene is TRBD1 (6 bases). Between the trimmed V and J ends, which lost 4 bases and 3 bases, there was a span of 13 bases. The length of the CDR3 is 15 residues. Germline V gives CDR1 KGHDR, CDR2 SFDVKD. The DNA of the CDR3 is TGTGCCACCAGTGACCAACAGGGAAGGACAGATACGCAGTATTTT. It translates to CATSDQQGRTDTQYF.

The gene calls are TRBV3-1 and TRBJ1-2, with 9 nucleotides matching TRBD1. Germline V gene data show CDR1 as LGHDT and CDR2 as YNNKEL (reference sequence). The CDR3 runs to 15 residues. Trimming removed 4 bases from V and 4 bases from J; junction bases left unmatched: 7. The CDR3 loop reads CASSRRQGEAYGYTF. CDR3 in DNA: TGTGCCAGCAGCCGGAGACAGGGGGAGGCCTATGGCTACACCTTC.

In this sample, this clonotype turned up a few times. The V gene is TRBV3-1, the J gene TRBJ2-6, with 8 positions matching TRBD1. The CDR3 extends over 16 amino acids. The V gene's germline CDR1 is LGHDT and CDR2 YNNKEL (reference sequence). V was pared by 5 bases and J by 4 bases, with 7 bases of the junction left unmatched. Written as DNA, the CDR3 is TGTGCCAGCAGCATGGACAGGGTCTTCGGGGCCAACGTCCTGACTTTC. Amino acid sequence: CASSMDRVFGANVLTF.